The 28 T cell receptor delta chains presented below share a single source sample, sequenced in a study of gamma-delta T cells after stem cell transplantation. TCRdb reapplied CATT to the RT-PCR reads. This sample has approximately 2,600 delta-chain clones, with about 4.5% found just once. Sample: gamma-delta T cells. The receptor source for this set is a human donor. It is not recorded whose cells these are; they may come from a transplant donor.

DNA for the CDR3: TGTGCCTGTGACACCGTGGACCTGAGGGGTCCAAATTACACCGATAAACTCATCTTT. Amino acid sequence: CACDTVDLRGPNYTDKLIF. The chain combines TRDV2 with TRDJ1, with D unresolved. The CDR3 is 19 residues long. The germline V and J ends were trimmed by 0 bases and 0 bases, with 22 bases remaining between them. Germline V gene lookup returns CDR1 GEAIGNYY and CDR2 EKD.

Sample share makes this clone medium-sized. V gene TRDV2 combines with J gene TRDJ3; 12 nucleotides agree with TRDD3. The germline V gene has CDR1 GEAIGNYY and CDR2 EKD. The CDR3 has 20 residues. V was clipped by 3 bases and J by 1 base; unmatched bases: 9. The CDR3 DNA is TGTGCCTGTGACGCACTGGGGGATACCGCACAGTCCTGGGACACCCGACAGATGTTTTTC. Protein product: CACDALGDTAQSWDTRQMFF.

This clone is labeled medium-sized. The gene calls are TRDV2 and TRDJ3; D remains ambiguous. Germline CDR1 and CDR2: GEAIGNYY and EKD. V dropped 0 bases and J dropped 0 bases, with 11 bases sitting between them. CDR3 length equals 18 residues. This CDR3 reads CACDTAAPSSWDTRQMFF. The CDR3 nucleotides are TGTGCCTGTGACACCGCGGCCCCGAGCTCCTGGGACACCCGACAGATGTTTTTC.

This clone occurred a few times. A read error is the likely source, as a far larger clone sits one nucleotide away. Additional DNA sequences in this sample encode the identical CDR3. The chain is built from TRDV2 and TRDJ1; 12 bases map to TRDD3. Trimming cost V 0 bases and J 0 bases; bases outside gene matches: 10. Germline CDR1 and CDR2: GEAIGNYY and EKD. CDR3 size: 19 residues. CDR3 region: CACDTMSLGDTGYTDKLIF. The DNA for the CDR3 is TGTGCCTGTGACACCATGAGTCTGGGGGATACGGGGTACACCGATAAACTCATCTTT.

This clone counts as medium-sized. This chain uses TRDV2 with TRDJ1; TRDD3 matches at 8 bases. Losses at the gene ends were 2 bases for V and 1 base for J; bases not matched to a gene: 20. Germline V gene data show CDR1 as GEAIGNYY and CDR2 as EKD. This CDR3 spans 20 amino acids. CDR3 nucleotide sequence: TGTGCCTGTGACATCCTTGGTGGGGGATCCCCGGGCCGGAGCACCGATAAACTCATCTTT. Amino acid sequence: CACDILGGGSPGRSTDKLIF.

This chain uses TRDV2 with TRDJ3; 10 bases are shared with TRDD3. V lost 3 bases to trimming and J lost 9 bases; unmatched junction nucleotides: 10. CDR1 GEAIGNYY and CDR2 EKD come from the germline V gene. The CDR3 sequence is 17 residues long. CDR3 loop: CACDSVLGDPPTRQMFF. CDR3 DNA: TGTGCCTGTGACTCAGTACTGGGGGATCCACCCACCCGACAGATGTTTTTC.

The chain couples TRDV2 to TRDJ3, with 7 nucleotides matching TRDD3. The CDR3 length is 23 residues. Unmatched junction bases numbered 19, after V lost 0 bases and J lost 0 bases. In germline, CDR1 is GEAIGNYY, CDR2 EKD. In DNA, the CDR3 is TGTGCCTGTGACACCGGGTTTAATGGGGGACTTAGTACAAGCTCCTGGGACACCCGACAGATGTTTTTC. This codes for CACDTGFNGGLSTSSWDTRQMFF.

This clone is medium-sized. This rearrangement joins TRDV2 to TRDJ1; TRDD3 agrees at 10 bases. The CDR3 is 20 amino acids. The germline V gene has CDR1 GEAIGNYY and CDR2 EKD. The trim removed 0 bases at V and 0 bases at J, leaving 15 bases unmatched. CDR3 nucleotide sequence: TGTGCCTGTGACACCGTGCCGGGGGATACGCATCATCCGTACACCGATAAACTCATCTTT. Encoded protein: CACDTVPGDTHHPYTDKLIF.

Judged by abundance, this clone is medium-sized. The V gene is TRDV2, the J gene TRDJ1; 10 nucleotides agree with TRDD3. This CDR3 spans 18 amino acids. Losses at the gene ends were 0 bases for V and 0 bases for J; bases not matched to a gene: 9. Per germline, CDR1 GEAIGNYY and CDR2 EKD. Written as DNA, the CDR3 is TGTGCCTGTGACACCGTTGGCCGGGGGATACGCTACACCGATAAACTCATCTTT. This codes for CACDTVGRGIRYTDKLIF.

By share of the sample, this clone is medium-sized. This sequence joins TRDV2 and TRDJ1; 8 nucleotides match TRDD3. Germline CDR1 reads GEAIGNYY; CDR2 reads EKD. V lost 3 bases and J lost 3; bases outside the gene matches: 8. The CDR3 runs 15 residues. CDR3 in amino acids: CACDSLLGVSDKLIF. The CDR3 DNA follows: TGTGCCTGTGACTCATTACTGGGGGTTTCCGATAAACTCATCTTT.

There are a few counts of this clone. A far larger clone is a single base away, which makes a read error likely. This rearrangement joins TRDV2 to TRDJ1; 9 positions agree with TRDD3. This CDR3 has 19 residues. The germline gives CDR1 GEAIGNYY, CDR2 EKD. In nucleotides, the CDR3 is TGTGCCTGTGGCACCATGAGTACTGGGGGACATAAGTACACCGATAAACTCATCTTT. It codes for CACGTMSTGGHKYTDKLIF.

This clone appeared a few times. This chain connects TRDV2 to TRDJ1; 13 bases are shared with TRDD3. The CDR3 consists of 19 residues. The V gene end was trimmed by 1 base and the J gene end by 2 bases; junction bases not matched to a gene: 12. From germline, CDR1 is GEAIGNYY and CDR2 EKD. The CDR3 spells CACDTLGDTDRGLTDKLIF. CDR3 bases: TGTGCCTGTGACACACTGGGGGATACGGACCGTGGTTTGACCGATAAACTCATCTTT.

There are a few counts of this clone. The chain has TRDV2 and TRDJ1; 12 positions match TRDD3. Germline CDR1 and CDR2: GEAIGNYY and EKD. The CDR3 runs to 15 residues. With V trimmed by 2 bases and J by 7 bases, 7 bases remained unmatched. The CDR3 spells CACDILGDTGGKLIF. In DNA, the CDR3 is TGTGCCTGTGACATACTGGGGGATACAGGGGGTAAACTCATCTTT.

This clone was recorded a few times. A read error is possible here, since a much larger clone lies one base away. Other DNA variants within this sample encode the same CDR3. The chain links TRDV2 to TRDJ1; tentatively, D is TRDD2 or TRDD3 (5 bases each). Germline-derived CDR1 and CDR2 are GEAIGNYY and EKD. The CDR3 consists of 18 residues. The CDR3 loop reads CACDTLPTSWISNDKLIF. In DNA, the CDR3 is TGTGCCTGTGACACGTTGCCTACCTCCTGGATATCCAACGATAAACTAATCTTT.

On this clone: The junction shows a germline mismatch at one end, possibly a read error. The V call is TRDV2, the J call TRDJ1; TRDD3 is a possible D gene (6 bases). The CDR3 extends over 17 amino acids. Germline V gives CDR1 GEAIGNYY, CDR2 EKD. The CDR3 region has the DNA TGTGCCTGTGACCCGGCTGGGGCCCTACCTTACACCGGTAAACTCATCTTT. This gives the protein CACDPAGALPYTGKLIF.

This clone is large. The chain uses TRDV2 and TRDJ1, with D perhaps TRDD3 (5 bases). Trimming cost V 0 bases and J 0 bases, with 10 bases left between them. Germline V lookup: CDR1 GEAIGNYY, CDR2 EKD. The CDR3 loop spans 15 amino acids. The chain's CDR3 is CACDTVGAHTDKLIF. CDR3 DNA: TGTGCCTGTGACACCGTTGGGGCCCACACCGATAAACTCATCTTT.

In its sample, this clone ranks as medium-sized. The genes are TRDV2 and TRDJ1, with 10 bases fitting TRDD3. V lost 3 bases, J lost 0 bases, and 15 bases stayed unmatched. CDR1 is GEAIGNYY, CDR2 EKD, per germline. The CDR3 is made up of 19 amino acids. The CDR3 reads CACDLAGGYADPYTDKLIF. CDR3 nucleotide sequence: TGTGCCTGTGACCTGGCCGGGGGATACGCTGACCCGTACACCGATAAACTCATCTTT.

In its sample, this clone was seen a few times. The CDR3 bases are TGTGCCTGTGACGCTTTACTGGGGGATACGCCTAAGTACACCGATAAACTCATCTTT. Translating it yields CACDALLGDTPKYTDKLIF. V gene TRDV2 combines with J gene TRDJ1, with TRDD3 identical over 13 bases. CDR3 length: 19 amino acids. Germline lookup yields CDR1 GEAIGNYY and CDR2 EKD. V dropped 3 bases and J dropped 0; count of bases not matched to a gene: 12.

This chain uses TRDV2 with TRDJ1; 12 nucleotides line up with TRDD3. The V and J ends lost 3 bases and 0 bases, in that order; junction bases with no gene match: 13. The CDR3 spans 19 residues. Germline V lookup: CDR1 GEAIGNYY, CDR2 EKD. CDR3 sequence: CACDPLGDTGRPYTDKLIF. The CDR3 coding sequence is TGTGCCTGTGACCCGCTGGGGGATACGGGGAGACCTTACACCGATAAACTCATCTTT.

This clone has only a few counts. The V call is TRDV2, the J call TRDJ1, with 9 bases lining up with TRDD3. Losses at the gene ends were 4 bases for V and 0 bases for J; bases not matched to a gene: 14. The CDR3 spans 18 residues. CDR1 GEAIGNYY and CDR2 EKD come from the germline V gene. The CDR3 sequence is CACEPVLGEKMYTDKLIF. The CDR3 coding sequence is TGTGCCTGTGAACCCGTACTGGGGGAAAAGATGTACACCGATAAACTCATCTTT.

This clone counts as medium-sized. The chain joins TRDV2 to TRDJ1; D is possibly TRDD3 (5 bases). Per the germline V gene, CDR1 is GEAIGNYY and CDR2 is EKD. The CDR3 runs to 14 residues. Between the trimmed V and J ends, which lost 1 base and 5 bases, there was a span of 13 bases. CDR3 nucleotide sequence: TGTGCCTGTGACACTATCGGGGGTCCAGATAAACTCATCTTT. As protein: CACDTIGGPDKLIF.

This clone was found a few times. The CDR3 DNA reads TGTGCCTGTGACACCGTCTGGGGGTCAGGACCTTACACCGATAAACTCATCTTT. Encoded protein: CACDTVWGSGPYTDKLIF. V and J are TRDV2 and TRDJ1, with 7 bases matching TRDD3. This CDR3 region has 18 residues. Germline V lookup: CDR1 GEAIGNYY, CDR2 EKD. The junction had 12 bases not matched to a gene; V was cut back by 0 bases and J by 0 bases.

Worth noting for this clone: It may be a read error: a sequence one base away is much more abundant. DNA for the CDR3: TGTGCCTGGGATCCGCTACTGGGGGATACCAATAAACTCATCTTT. It encodes CAWDPLLGDTNKLIF. The chain links TRDV2 to TRDJ1, with 12 bases identical to TRDD3. Germline assignment: CDR1 GEAIGNYY and CDR2 EKD. V shed 7 bases and J 6 bases; nucleotides not matched to a gene: 11. This CDR3 has 15 amino acids.

This clone was counted between two and nine times. For this DNA, TCRdb reports the protein of a much larger clone, which diverges at residue 6, most likely from a read error; the protein presented here is translated directly from the DNA. The genes are TRDV2 and TRDJ3; 7 bases line up with TRDD3. Trimming at V came to 0 bases and at J to 4 bases, leaving 8 bases not matched to a gene. Germline V CDR1 and CDR2: GEAIGNYY, EKD. This CDR3 has 18 residues. The CDR3 here is CACDTPGDGSWDTRQMFF. Here the CDR3 DNA reads TGTGCCTGTGACACCCCGGGGGATGGTTCGTGGGACACCCGACAGATGTTTTTC.

This clone came up a few times. This CDR3 is also generated by other DNA sequences in the sample. This chain joins TRDV2 and TRDJ1, with TRDD3 matching over 9 bases. The ends lost 2 bases at V and 2 bases at J; junction bases unmatched: 14. The CDR3 contains 18 residues. The germline V gene encodes CDR1 GEAIGNYY and CDR2 EKD. The CDR3 DNA reads TGTGCCTGTGACAAACTCCTAGGGGATACGCGGCCTACCGATAAACTCATCTTT. Amino acids: CACDKLLGDTRPTDKLIF.

Only a few counts were recorded for this clone. The junction departs from germline at one end; a sequencing error may be responsible. This specimen includes other DNA sequences encoding the same CDR3. The chain couples TRDV2 to TRDJ1, with 13 bases aligning to TRDD3. The CDR3 extends over 16 amino acids. Germline V CDR1 and CDR2: GEAIGNYY, EKD. The CDR3: CACDLLGDTRTDKLIF. The CDR3 nucleotides read TGTGCCTGTGATTTACTGGGGGATACGCGCACCGACAAACTCATCTTT.

This clone turned up a few times. The rearrangement joins TRDV1 to TRDJ1, with TRDD3 matching over 13 bases. The CDR3 totals 22 residues. Germline assignment: CDR1 TSWWSYY and CDR2 QGS. V gave up 4 bases and J gave up 6 bases; unmatched junction bases: 26. The chain's CDR3 is CALGVNFPIRDTGGYGTHKLIF. As DNA, the CDR3 is TGTGCTCTTGGGGTTAACTTCCCAATACGTGATACTGGGGGATACGGGACCCATAAACTCATCTTT.

Concerning this clone: A much larger clone sits a single nucleotide away, making a read error possible. The chain combines TRDV2 with TRDJ1; D is uncertain. V lost 4 bases to trimming and J lost 0 bases, with 20 bases between them. The CDR3 spans 17 residues. Looked up from germline, CDR1 is GEAIGNYY and CDR2 is EKD. CDR3 nucleotides: TGTGCCTGTGATACTCTGGAGGATGTGGCCTACACCGATAAACTCATCTTT. It codes for CACDTLEDVAYTDKLIF.